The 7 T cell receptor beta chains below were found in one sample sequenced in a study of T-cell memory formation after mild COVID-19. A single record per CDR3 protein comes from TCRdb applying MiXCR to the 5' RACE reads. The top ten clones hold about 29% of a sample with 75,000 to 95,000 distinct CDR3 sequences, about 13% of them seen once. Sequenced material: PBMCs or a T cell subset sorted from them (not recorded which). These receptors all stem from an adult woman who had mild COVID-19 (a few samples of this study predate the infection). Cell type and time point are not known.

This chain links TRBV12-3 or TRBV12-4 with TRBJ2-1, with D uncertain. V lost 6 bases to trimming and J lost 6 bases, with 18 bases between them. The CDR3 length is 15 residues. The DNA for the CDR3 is TGTGCCAGCAGAGGCAACAGATACCTTCGCAATGAGCAGTTCTTC. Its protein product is CASRGNRYLRNEQFF.

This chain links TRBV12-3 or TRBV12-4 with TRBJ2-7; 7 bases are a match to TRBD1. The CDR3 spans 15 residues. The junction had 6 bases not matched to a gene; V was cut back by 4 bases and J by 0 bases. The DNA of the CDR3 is TGTGCCAGCAGTTCACCTCGGGACAGCTCCTACGAGCAGTACTTC. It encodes CASSSPRDSSYEQYF.

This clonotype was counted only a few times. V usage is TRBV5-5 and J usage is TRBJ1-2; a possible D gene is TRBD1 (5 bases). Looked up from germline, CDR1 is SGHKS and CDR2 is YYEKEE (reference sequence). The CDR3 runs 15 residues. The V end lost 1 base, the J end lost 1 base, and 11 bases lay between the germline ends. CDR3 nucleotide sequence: TGTGCCAGCAGCTTGTATACAGGTTTTAACTATGGCTACACCTTC. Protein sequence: CASSLYTGFNYGYTF.

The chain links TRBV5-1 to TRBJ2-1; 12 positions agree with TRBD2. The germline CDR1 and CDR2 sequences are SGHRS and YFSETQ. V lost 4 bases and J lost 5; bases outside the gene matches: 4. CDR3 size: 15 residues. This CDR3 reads CASSDGLAGNNEQFF. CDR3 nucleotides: TGCGCCAGCAGCGACGGACTAGCGGGAAACAATGAGCAGTTCTTC.

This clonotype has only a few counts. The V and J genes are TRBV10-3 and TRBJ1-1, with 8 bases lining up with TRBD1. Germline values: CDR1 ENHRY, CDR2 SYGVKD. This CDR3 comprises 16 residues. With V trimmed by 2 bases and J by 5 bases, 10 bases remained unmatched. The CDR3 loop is CAISEISRGLGTEAFF. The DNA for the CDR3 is TGTGCCATCAGTGAGATCTCCAGGGGGCTGGGTACTGAAGCTTTCTTT.

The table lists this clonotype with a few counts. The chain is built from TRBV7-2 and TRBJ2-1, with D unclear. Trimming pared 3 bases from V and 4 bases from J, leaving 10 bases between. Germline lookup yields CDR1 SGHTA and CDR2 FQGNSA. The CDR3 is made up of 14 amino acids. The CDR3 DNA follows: TGTGCCAGCAGCTTTCTTGACTCTTACAATGAGCAGTTCTTC. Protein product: CASSFLDSYNEQFF.

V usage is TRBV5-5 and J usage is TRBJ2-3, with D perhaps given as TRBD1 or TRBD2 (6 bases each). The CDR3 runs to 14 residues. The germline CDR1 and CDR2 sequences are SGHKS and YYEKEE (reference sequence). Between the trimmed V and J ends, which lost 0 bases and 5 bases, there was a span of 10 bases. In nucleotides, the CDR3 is TGTGCCAGCAGCTTGGGAGGGGGGCAAGATACGCAGTATTTT. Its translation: CASSLGGGQDTQYF.